The present TCR beta chain was sequenced within a study of tumor and adjacent non-tumor tissue in lung cancer. About the research overall: Patients comprised approximately eleven adenocarcinoma, a couple of squamous cell carcinoma and 1 small cell lung cancer. Each sample yielded around 4.2 million productive TCRbeta reads on average.

Whole-study results and caveats: Tumor tissue had significantly higher TCR diversity than normal lung. Tumor repertoires had a smaller top 100 clone share than normal lung.

The template was RNA from unsorted bulk tissue. Germline V gives CDR1 SGHDT, CDR2 YYEEEE. CDR3 length equals 14 residues. Trimming pared 4 bases from V and 1 base from J, leaving 9 bases between. As concerns this clonotype: Its specificity is not known. A much larger clone differs by one base, so this may be a read error.

The library came from three nested PCR rounds adapted from ARM-PCR protocols. MiXCR, run by TCRdb on the multiplex PCR reads, gives a single entry per CDR3 protein. The data show 90,000 to 110,000 distinct CDR3 sequences, 75% seen once. Sample: lung tumor tissue. This sequence originates from a woman aged 55-70 years with non-small cell lung cancer. This chain uses TRBV5-6 with TRBJ2-4; D not resolved. CDR3 DNA sequence: TGTGCCAGCAGCATGGGGTCCGCCAAAAACATTCAGTACTTC. Protein product: CASSMGSAKNIQYF.